This TCR beta chain emerged from a study of blood T cells in healthy people across ages. Study-wide results and limits: Naive T cell percentage and TCR beta diversity correlated strongly.

Healthy individuals of Caucasian origin from Russia, aged about 6 to 100, served as donors. The authors isolated at least 6 million PBMCs per sample. A remark on this clonotype: Its antigen is as yet unknown.

A sample-barcoded 5' primer and a J-beta primer mix were used in a second PCR of roughly 7 to 12 cycles. One entry per CDR3 protein results from TCRdb running MiXCR on the 5' RACE reads. The table lists approximately 940,000 distinct CDR3 sequences, around 48% of them singletons. The CDR3 spans 18 residues. In germline, CDR1 is SGHRS, CDR2 YFSETQ. V gave up 0 bases and J gave up 7 bases; unmatched junction bases: 9. The sample was blood. The chain employs TRBV5-1 and TRBJ2-1; 14 bases are a match to TRBD2. The clonotype was recovered from a man aged 25-45 years in good health. The CDR3 spells CASSLGLAGGSLGNEQFF. The DNA for the CDR3 is TGCGCCAGCAGCTTGGGACTAGCGGGGGGGAGCCTTGGGAATGAGCAGTTCTTC.